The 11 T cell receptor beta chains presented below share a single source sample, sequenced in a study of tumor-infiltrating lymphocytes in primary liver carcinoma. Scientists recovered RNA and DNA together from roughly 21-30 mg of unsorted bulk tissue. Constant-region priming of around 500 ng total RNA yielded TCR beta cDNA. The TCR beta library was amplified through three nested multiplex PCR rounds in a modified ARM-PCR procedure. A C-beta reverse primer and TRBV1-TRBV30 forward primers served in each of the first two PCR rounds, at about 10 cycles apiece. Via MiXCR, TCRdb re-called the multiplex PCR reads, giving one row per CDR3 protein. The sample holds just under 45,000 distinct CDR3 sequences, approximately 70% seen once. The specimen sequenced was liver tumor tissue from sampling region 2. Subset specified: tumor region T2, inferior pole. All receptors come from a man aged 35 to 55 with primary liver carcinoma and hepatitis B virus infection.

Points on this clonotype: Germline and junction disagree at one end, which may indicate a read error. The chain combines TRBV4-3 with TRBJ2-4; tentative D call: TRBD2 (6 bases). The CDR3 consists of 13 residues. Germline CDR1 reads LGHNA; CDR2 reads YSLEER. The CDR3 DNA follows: TGCGCCAGGAGCCAAGAGGAGGGCACTATTCAGTACTTC. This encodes CARSQEEGTIQYF.

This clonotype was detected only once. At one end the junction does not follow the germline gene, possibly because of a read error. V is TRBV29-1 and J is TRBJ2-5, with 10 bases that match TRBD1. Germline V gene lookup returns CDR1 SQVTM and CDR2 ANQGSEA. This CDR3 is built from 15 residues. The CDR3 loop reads CSVEPDRGHQEAQYF. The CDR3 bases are TGCAGCGTTGAGCCCGACAGGGGGCATCAAGAGGCCCAGTACTTC.

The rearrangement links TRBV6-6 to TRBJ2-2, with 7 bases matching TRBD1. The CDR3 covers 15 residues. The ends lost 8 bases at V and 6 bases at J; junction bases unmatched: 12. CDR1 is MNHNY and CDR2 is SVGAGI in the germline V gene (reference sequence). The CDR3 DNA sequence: TGTGCCAGCTGTTCCCTGACAGGGTTTTCCGGGGAGCTGTTTTTT. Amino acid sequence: CASCSLTGFSGELFF.

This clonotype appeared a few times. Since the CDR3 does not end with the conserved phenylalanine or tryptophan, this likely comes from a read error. The CDR3 nucleotides read TGTGCTAGCAGCCGTACAGGGGGGGGTCCCGGGGAACTGTTTCTT. Residues: CASSRTGGGPGELFL. This chain connects TRBV7-8 to TRBJ2-2; possible D gene TRBD1, 8 bases. This CDR3 spans 15 amino acids. CDR1 SGHVS and CDR2 FQNEAQ come from the germline V gene.

In DNA, the CDR3 is TGCAGTAGACTAGACCGAAAGAACACTGAAGCTTTCTTT. It specifies CSRLDRKNTEAFF. V is TRBV29-1 and J is TRBJ1-1, with no clear D. The CDR3 is 13 amino acids. Looked up from germline, CDR1 is SQVTM and CDR2 is ANQGSEA.

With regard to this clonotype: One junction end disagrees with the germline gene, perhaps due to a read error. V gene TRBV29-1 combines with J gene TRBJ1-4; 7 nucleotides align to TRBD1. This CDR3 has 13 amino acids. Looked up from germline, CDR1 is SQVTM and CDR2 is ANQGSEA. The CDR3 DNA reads TGCAGTGCCAGCGTTCAGGGGGGAGAAAAACTGTCTTTT. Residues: CSASVQGGEKLSF.

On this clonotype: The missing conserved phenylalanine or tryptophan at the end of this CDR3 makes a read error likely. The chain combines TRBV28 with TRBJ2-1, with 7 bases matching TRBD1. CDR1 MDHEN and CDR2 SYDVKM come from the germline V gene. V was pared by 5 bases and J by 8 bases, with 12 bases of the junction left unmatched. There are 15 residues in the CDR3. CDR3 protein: CASSPPGQVTYEQFL. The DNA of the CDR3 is TGTGCCAGCAGTCCCCCCGGACAGGTTACTTATGAGCAGTTCTTA.

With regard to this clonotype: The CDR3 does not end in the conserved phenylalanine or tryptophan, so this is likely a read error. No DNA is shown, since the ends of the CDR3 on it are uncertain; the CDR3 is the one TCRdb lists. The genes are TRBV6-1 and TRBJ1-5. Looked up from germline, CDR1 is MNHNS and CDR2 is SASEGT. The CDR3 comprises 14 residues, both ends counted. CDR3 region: CASSEAKEKAPQHL.

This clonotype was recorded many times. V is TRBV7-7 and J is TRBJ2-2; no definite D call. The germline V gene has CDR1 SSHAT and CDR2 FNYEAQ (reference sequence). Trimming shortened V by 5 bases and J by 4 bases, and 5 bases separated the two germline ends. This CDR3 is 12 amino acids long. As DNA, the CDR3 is TGTGCCAGCAGCCGCGGCACCGGGGAGCTGTTTTTT. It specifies CASSRGTGELFF.

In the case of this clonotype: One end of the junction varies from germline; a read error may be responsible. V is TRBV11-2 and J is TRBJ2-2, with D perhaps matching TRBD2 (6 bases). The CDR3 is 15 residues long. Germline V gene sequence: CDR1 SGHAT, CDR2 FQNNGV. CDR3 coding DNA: TGTGTCAGCAGCTTACTAGCAGGGAACACCGGGGGGCTGTTTTTT. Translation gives CVSSLLAGNTGGLFF.

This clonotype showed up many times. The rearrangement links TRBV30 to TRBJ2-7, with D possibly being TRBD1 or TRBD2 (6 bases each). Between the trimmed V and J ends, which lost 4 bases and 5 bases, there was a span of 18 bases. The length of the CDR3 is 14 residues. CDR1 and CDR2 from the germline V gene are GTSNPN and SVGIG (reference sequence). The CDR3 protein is CAWTGGRDRNEQYF. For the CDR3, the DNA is TGTGCCTGGACCGGGGGCCGGGATCGAAACGAGCAGTACTTC.